These 7 T cell receptor beta chains were sequenced from one sample in a study of breast tumors, draining lymph nodes, adjacent tissues. Breast cancer patients provided tissue from their axillary draining lymph nodes. TCRdb reanalysed the multiplex PCR reads using MiXCR and keeps one entry per CDR3 protein. The repertoire holds approximately 200,000 distinct CDR3 sequences, with approximately 33% as singletons. Input material: axillary lymph node tissue. Receptors were obtained from a female donor with breast cancer. Some clones in this sample may be carry-over from other donors' samples.

This clonotype was seen at least ten times. Just one base apart from a much larger clone, this may be a read error. The chain couples TRBV6-1 to TRBJ2-7; D not certain. Per the germline V gene, CDR1 is MNHNS and CDR2 is SASEGT. This CDR3 spans 12 amino acids. Deletions cut 9 bases from V and 0 bases from J, with 9 bases between. This CDR3 reads CASRPASYEQYF. CDR3 coding DNA: TGTGCCAGTAGGCCAGCCTCCTACGAGCAGTACTTC.

This clonotype was counted only a few times. The V and J genes are TRBV6-2 or TRBV6-3 and TRBJ1-3, with 7 bases matching TRBD1. CDR1 is MNHEY and CDR2 is SVGEGT in the germline V gene. The CDR3 consists of 16 residues. Unmatched junction bases numbered 8, after V lost 6 bases and J lost 0 bases. The DNA for the CDR3 is TGTGCCAGCAGGACGACAGGGCGGGGCTCTGGAAACACCATATATTTT. It translates to CASRTTGRGSGNTIYF.

This clonotype was counted at least ten times. The rearrangement links TRBV9 to TRBJ1-4; D call uncertain. CDR3 length: 14 residues. V dropped 4 bases and J dropped 3 bases, with 10 bases sitting between them. CDR1 SGDLS and CDR2 YYNGEE come from the germline V gene. CDR3 sequence reads: CASSRDGANEKLFF. Here the CDR3 DNA reads TGTGCCAGCAGCCGCGACGGTGCTAATGAAAAACTGTTTTTT.

This clonotype was observed a handful of times. The chain uses TRBV3-1 and TRBJ2-2; 10 bases are a match to TRBD1. The CDR3 has 16 residues. The V gene's germline CDR1 is LGHDT and CDR2 YNNKEL (reference sequence). V lost 1 base, J lost 4 bases, and 3 bases stayed unmatched. DNA of the CDR3: TGTGCCAGCAGCCAAGGTGGGACAGGGGTCACCGGGGAGCTGTTTTTT. Its protein product is CASSQGGTGVTGELFF.

This clonotype was seen at least ten times. DNA for the CDR3: TGCGCCAGCAGCTTGGTGGCTAGCGGAACAACTTCAGATACGCAGTATTTT. Its translation: CASSLVASGTTSDTQYF. The chain is built from TRBV5-1 and TRBJ2-3; 7 nucleotides agree with TRBD2. V dropped 0 bases and J dropped 4; count of bases not matched to a gene: 11. Germline CDR1 SGHRS, CDR2 YFSETQ. This CDR3 has 17 residues.

The chain uses TRBV15 and TRBJ2-7; D is uncertain. CDR3 length equals 13 residues. Germline loops: CDR1 LNHNV, CDR2 YYDKDF (reference sequence). V was cut by 0 bases and J by 2 bases, with 5 bases left in between. The CDR3 DNA sequence: TGTGCCACCAGCAGAGATGGGCCCTACGAGCAGTACTTC. Its translation: CATSRDGPYEQYF.

This clonotype was counted ten times or more. V and J are TRBV19 and TRBJ2-2; D gene ambiguous. Between the trimmed V and J ends, which lost 3 bases and 7 bases, there was a span of 15 bases. From germline, CDR1 is LNHDA and CDR2 SQIVND (reference sequence). The length of the CDR3 is 15 residues. The CDR3 bases are TGTGCCAGTAGTATTTGGTCCAATAGAGGCGGGGAGCTGTTTTTT. It translates to CASSIWSNRGGELFF. Full variable domain (remainder filled in from reference TRBV19 and TRBJ2-2): DGGITQSPKYLFRKEGQNVTLSCEQNLNHDAMYWYRQDPGQGLRLIYYSQIVNDFQKGDIAEGYSVSREKKESFPLTVTSAQKNPTAFYLCASSIWSNRGGELFFGEGSRLTVL.